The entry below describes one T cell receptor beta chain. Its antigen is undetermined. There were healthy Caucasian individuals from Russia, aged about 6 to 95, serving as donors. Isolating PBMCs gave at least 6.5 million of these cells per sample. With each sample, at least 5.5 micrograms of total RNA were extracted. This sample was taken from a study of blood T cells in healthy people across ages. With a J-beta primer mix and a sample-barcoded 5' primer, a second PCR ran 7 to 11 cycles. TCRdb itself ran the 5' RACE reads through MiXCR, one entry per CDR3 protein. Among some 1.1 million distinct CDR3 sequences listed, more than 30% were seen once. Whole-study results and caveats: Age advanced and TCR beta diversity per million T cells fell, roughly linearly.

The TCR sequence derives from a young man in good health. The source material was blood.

As DNA, the CDR3 is TGCAGTGCTAGGCGCGGGGGTGGAGCAGATACGCAGTATTTT. It yields the protein CSARRGGGADTQYF. The rearrangement joins TRBV20-1 to TRBJ2-3; 7 bases match TRBD2. Per the germline V gene, CDR1 is DFQATT and CDR2 is SNEGSKA (reference sequence). With 3 bases clipped from V and 4 bases from J, the junction kept 7 bases outside the gene matches. This CDR3 spans 14 amino acids.